Given below is one TCR beta chain in context. The antigen is unknown. This record comes from a study of shared clonotypes between healthy human individuals. Healthy and HIV-negative, the adult donors had no recent acute infections or vaccinations. Original methodology: Filtering was not the same, since immunoSEQ gave junction-only sequences without quality scores. TCRdb's copy holds only in-frame clones and misses some; the assay was immunoSEQ multiplex PCR. V and J calls and clone size are given by that table; D and trimming were obtained from the DNA. The data show about 2 million clones, roughly 96% seen once. Findings and caveats of the study: Sorted-subset sequencing, rarefaction showed, was incomplete despite large depth.

The V gene end was trimmed by 4 bases and the J gene end by 2 bases; junction bases not matched to a gene: 6. The germline V gene has CDR1 SGHDT and CDR2 YYEEEE. CDR3 length equals 15 residues. The chain employs TRBV5-6 and TRBJ2-7, with 10 nucleotides matching TRBD2. Sequencing used naive CD4+ T cells sorted from blood. As for subset: CD45RA+ positively selected. The TCR comes from a man between 18 and 29 years old in good health. The CDR3 region has the DNA TGTGCCAGCAGCCCCGCCGGGACTAGCGCCTACGAGCAGTACTTC. It is translated as CASSPAGTSAYEQYF.